The rows below give T cell receptor beta chains drawn from one sample of a study of T-cell reconstitution after alpha-beta-depleted transplantation in children. TCRdb processed the PCR reads anew with MiXCR; each CDR3 protein has one entry. Here the sample spans a few hundred thousand distinct CDR3 sequences, about 9.3% being singletons. Source: PBMCs from the stem cell graft donor, taken from the stem cell graft. The source of these receptors is a human donor who donated a stem cell graft to a child with acute lymphoblastic leukemia. CDR3s include the opening cysteine and the closing phenylalanine or tryptophan. A D gene is named only where the DNA matches it firmly. Clone size is given for some rows only: seen once, a few or many times, or a class if the clone is expanded.

>TRBV7-3|.|TRBJ2-1|.
CASSAPGLRSYNEQFF
TGTGCCAGCAGCGCCCCGGGACTCCGCTCCTACAATGAGCAGTTCTTC
>TRBV27|.|TRBJ2-2|.
CASSLSGWADTGELFF
TGTGCCAGCAGTTTATCGGGATGGGCGGACACCGGGGAGCTGTTTTTT
>TRBV6-5|TRBD1|TRBJ1-4|.
CASSAWTGLNEKLFF
TGTGCCAGCAGCGCCTGGACAGGGCTTAATGAAAAACTGTTTTTT
>TRBV6-1|TRBD1|TRBJ1-2|once
CASPDKTGRVFGYTF
TGTGCCAGCCCCGACAAGACAGGGAGGGTCTTTGGCTACACCTTC
>TRBV30|TRBD1|TRBJ2-1|many
CAWSPGQGHNEQFF
TGTGCCTGGAGCCCGGGACAGGGGCACAATGAGCAGTTCTTC
>TRBV7-9|.|TRBJ1-2|few
CASSLNTVHVYGYTF
TGTGCCAGCAGCTTAAACACAGTGCACGTCTATGGCTACACCTTC
>TRBV14|.|TRBJ2-4|few
CASSPRLLLLIQYF
TGTGCCAGCAGCCCCAGACTTCTTTTATTGATTCAGTACTTC
>TRBV28|.|TRBJ2-4|.
CASSYLGNIQYF
TGTGCCAGCAGTTACTTAGGGAACATTCAGTACTTC
>TRBV29-1|TRBD2|TRBJ2-5|few
CSVRAGTTYQETQYF
TGCAGCGTTAGAGCGGGAACAACTTACCAAGAGACCCAGTACTTC
>TRBV4-1|TRBD2|TRBJ2-7|many
CASSQTSGPYEQYF
TGCGCCAGCAGCCAGACTAGCGGGCCCTACGAGCAGTACTTC
>TRBV4-3|.|TRBJ1-1|.
CASSQDVGLGNTEAFF
TGCGCCAGCAGCCAAGATGTGGGGTTGGGGAACACTGAAGCTTTCTTT
>TRBV28|TRBD2|TRBJ2-7|many
CASSLPGGPREQYF
TGTGCCAGCAGTTTACCGGGAGGGCCGAGGGAGCAGTACTTC
>TRBV6-7|.|TRBJ1-5|few
CASSYSSSRGGQPQHF
TGTGCCAGCAGTTACTCGAGTAGCAGGGGAGGCCAGCCCCAGCATTTT
>TRBV19|TRBD2|TRBJ2-1|few
CATMSGAGGAHSVQFF
TGTGCCACCATGTCCGGGGCGGGAGGAGCCCATTCGGTGCAGTTCTTC
>TRBV7-2|.|TRBJ2-7|few
CASSLLPSMSSYEQYF
TGTGCCAGCAGCTTATTGCCAAGCATGAGCTCCTACGAGCAGTACTTC
>TRBV5-1|TRBD2|TRBJ2-7|many
CASSSTSVFSEQYF
TGCGCCAGCAGCTCGACTAGCGTCTTCTCCGAGCAGTACTTC
>TRBV25-1|TRBD1|TRBJ2-7|few
CASRRRGQGDEQYF
TGTGCCAGCAGACGACGGGGACAGGGTGACGAGCAGTACTTC
>TRBV15|.|TRBJ2-1|few
CATTGTQSYNEQFF
TGTGCCACCACCGGGACACAGTCCTACAATGAGCAGTTCTTC
>TRBV4-3|.|TRBJ2-7|many
CASSQGVVTYEQYF
TGCGCCAGCAGCCAAGGTGTAGTTACCTACGAGCAGTACTTC
>TRBV6-5|.|TRBJ2-2|.
CASSYSSGLDTGELFF
TGTGCCAGCAGTTACTCGAGTGGGCTGGACACCGGGGAGCTGTTTTTT
>TRBV5-1|.|TRBJ2-7|many
CASSSWDGAYEQYF
TGCGCCAGCAGCAGCTGGGACGGCGCCTACGAGCAGTACTTC
>TRBV11-2|.|TRBJ1-1|.
CASSLDSFLDGYMNTEAFF
TGTGCCAGCAGCTTAGATAGTTTTCTCGACGGATACATGAACACTGAAGCTTTCTTT
>TRBV4-3|TRBD2|TRBJ2-3|.
CASSPYTPGLAGVPDTQYF
TGCGCCAGCAGCCCTTATACCCCTGGACTAGCGGGAGTTCCAGATACGCAGTATTTT
>TRBV16|.|TRBJ1-2|few
CASSQSIGGGYTF
TGTGCCAGCAGCCAATCGATCGGAGGCGGCTACACCTTC
>TRBV2|.|TRBJ2-1|few
CASRLEPAGRDEQFF
TGTGCCAGCAGGCTCGAACCCGCGGGAAGAGATGAGCAGTTCTTC
>TRBV3-1|.|TRBJ1-3|.
CASSPTGPHSGNTIYF
TGTGCCAGCAGCCCTACGGGGCCCCACTCTGGAAACACCATATATTTT
>TRBV7-9|TRBD2|TRBJ2-1|.
CASSFVVAGGSYNEQFF
TGTGCCAGCAGCTTCGTCGTAGCGGGAGGCTCCTACAATGAGCAGTTCTTC
>TRBV20-1|.|TRBJ1-5|few
CSAREDRYSNQPQHF
TGCAGTGCTAGAGAGGACAGATATAGCAATCAGCCCCAGCATTTT
>TRBV4-3|TRBD2|TRBJ2-1|few
CASSQDALSGAYNEQFF
TGCGCCAGCAGCCAAGATGCCCTGAGCGGGGCCTACAATGAGCAGTTCTTC
>TRBV24-1|.|TRBJ2-1|.
CGASDSLRQELNEQFF
TGTGGCGCCAGTGATTCCCTACGACAGGAACTCAATGAGCAGTTCTTC
>TRBV20-1|.|TRBJ2-7|few
CSARDGTSAYEQYF
TGCAGTGCTAGAGATGGGACAAGCGCATACGAGCAGTACTTC
>TRBV7-8|.|TRBJ2-2|many
CASSLGGLHTGELFF
TGTGCCAGCAGCTTAGGGGGACTCCACACCGGGGAGCTGTTTTTT
>TRBV4-1|TRBD2|TRBJ2-3|few
CASSQGALSGKDTDTQYF
TGCGCCAGCAGCCAAGGGGCACTTAGCGGGAAGGACACAGATACGCAGTATTTT
>TRBV18|TRBD1|TRBJ1-1|.
CASSRTGGVGTEAFF
TGTGCCAGCTCGCGGACAGGGGGCGTGGGCACTGAAGCTTTCTTT
>TRBV3-1|.|TRBJ1-4|.
CASSHPGEKLFF
TGTGCCAGCAGCCACCCAGGGGAAAAACTGTTTTTT
>TRBV27|.|TRBJ1-1|.
CASSLSITGSRGAFF
TGTGCCAGCAGTTTAAGTATCACGGGATCCCGGGGAGCTTTCTTT
>TRBV5-1|.|TRBJ2-1|few
CASRVQPYNNEQFF
TGCGCCAGCAGGGTCCAGCCATATAACAATGAGCAGTTCTTC
>TRBV7-3|.|TRBJ2-3|.
CASSLRGRGAADTQYF
TGTGCCAGCAGCTTAAGGGGTCGGGGAGCGGCAGATACGCAGTATTTT
>TRBV4-2|.|TRBJ2-7|many
CASSRARGHEQYF
TGTGCCAGCAGCCGTGCTAGGGGCCACGAGCAGTACTTC
>TRBV4-1|TRBD1|TRBJ2-4|few
CASSPLRDSPNIQYF
TGCGCCAGCAGCCCACTCCGGGACAGTCCAAACATTCAGTACTTC
>TRBV20-1|TRBD1|TRBJ2-5|many
CSARDFLNGTGVRETQYF
TGCAGTGCTAGAGATTTCCTGAACGGGACAGGCGTAAGGGAGACCCAGTACTTC
>TRBV27|.|TRBJ1-4|many
CASSQGTSLLSNEKLFF
TGTGCCAGCAGTCAGGGGACATCTCTACTATCTAATGAAAAACTGTTTTTT
>TRBV7-2|.|TRBJ1-3|.
CASSLRGGDTIYF
TGTGCCAGCAGCTTAAGGGGGGGAGACACCATATATTTT
>TRBV11-1|TRBD1|TRBJ1-1|few
CASISSIRTGSWGTEAFF
TGTGCCAGCATCTCCTCGATCAGGACAGGGTCGTGGGGTACTGAAGCTTTCTTT
>TRBV7-2|TRBD2|TRBJ2-7|.
CASSLAAFQLAGPYEQYF
TGTGCCAGCAGCTTAGCGGCCTTTCAGCTAGCGGGGCCTTACGAGCAGTACTTC
>TRBV27|TRBD2|TRBJ2-1|few
CASSSPTSLASGSSYNEQFF
TGTGCCAGCAGTTCCCCCACGTCACTAGCGTCCGGAAGCTCCTACAATGAGCAGTTCTTC
>TRBV6-1|TRBD2|TRBJ2-3|few
CASSATDPWTSGGGSTDTQYF
TGTGCCAGCAGTGCGACAGATCCCTGGACTAGCGGAGGGGGGAGCACAGATACGCAGTATTTT
>TRBV5-1|.|TRBJ2-5|many
CASSREQGTRETQYF
TGCGCCAGCAGTCGGGAGCAGGGGACAAGAGAGACCCAGTACTTC
>TRBV2|.|TRBJ1-2|.
CASREGSYGYTF
TGTGCCAGCCGAGAGGGCAGCTATGGCTACACCTTC
>TRBV7-2|.|TRBJ2-2|few
CASSLAGGSIGELFF
TGTGCCAGCAGCTTAGCGGGGGGATCTATCGGGGAGCTGTTTTTT
>TRBV12-3/TRBV12-4|.|TRBJ1-1|.
CASSSQGLIPNTEAFF
TGTGCCAGCAGTTCACAGGGTCTCATACCCAACACTGAAGCTTTCTTT
>TRBV20-1|TRBD2|TRBJ2-5|few
CSARGLAGGPLETQYF
TGCAGTGCTAGAGGACTAGCGGGAGGGCCCCTAGAGACCCAGTACTTC